Shown below are 29 T cell receptor beta chains from a single sample sequenced in a study of T cells in Graves' hyperthyroidism and ophthalmopathy. Regions amplified from RNA transcripts were the TCR beta CDR3 regions. The HTBI primer set was used in a first-round RT-PCR of the TCR CDR3. TCRdb processed the multiplex PCR reads anew with MiXCR; each CDR3 protein has one entry. The profile covers 300,000 to 450,000 distinct CDR3 sequences, with over 11% appearing a single time and approximately 9.9% taken by the ten largest. Material for sequencing was blood. The origin of the receptors is a woman in her sixties with Graves' hyperthyroidism.

The chain joins TRBV7-2 to TRBJ2-1; 9 nucleotides agree with TRBD2. Germline values: CDR1 SGHTA, CDR2 FQGNSA. With 5 bases clipped from V and 3 bases from J, the junction kept 5 bases outside the gene matches. The CDR3 has 15 residues. The CDR3 bases are TGTGCCAGCAGCGTCGCTAGCGGGGACTACAATGAGCAGTTCTTC. This encodes CASSVASGDYNEQFF.

In this sample, this clonotype turned up many times. The chain links TRBV20-1 to TRBJ2-3; 7 nucleotides line up with TRBD2. Germline assignment: CDR1 DFQATT and CDR2 SNEGSKA (reference sequence). The CDR3 loop spans 15 amino acids. With 1 base clipped from V and 0 bases from J, the junction kept 4 bases outside the gene matches. CDR3 sequence reads: CSARALGRSTDTQYF. The CDR3, as DNA: TGCAGTGCTAGAGCCCTCGGGAGGAGCACAGATACGCAGTATTTT.

Ten or more counts support this clonotype. The CDR3 region has the DNA TGTGCCACCAGGGGGTCAGACTATCATCAGTTCTTC. It codes for CATRGSDYHQFF. This chain connects TRBV24-1 to TRBJ2-1, with D tentatively TRBD2 (5 bases). This CDR3 is 12 amino acids long. V lost 7 bases, J lost 13 bases, and 16 bases lay in between. Germline assignment: CDR1 KGHDR and CDR2 SFDVKD.

This clonotype showed up many times. The rearrangement uses TRBV7-2 and TRBJ2-1, with 7 bases identical to TRBD2. This CDR3 has 15 amino acids. J lost 5 bases, V lost 1 base, and 5 bases had no gene match. The germline V gene encodes CDR1 SGHTA and CDR2 FQGNSA. The chain's CDR3 is CASSLVSSGDNEQFF. Here the CDR3 DNA reads TGTGCCAGCAGCTTAGTGTCTAGCGGAGACAATGAGCAGTTCTTC. The entire variable domain, with the rest obtained from reference TRBV7-2 and TRBJ2-1, is as follows: GAGVSQSPSNKVTEKGKDVELRCDPISGHTALYWYRQSLGQGLEFLIYFQGNSAPDKSGLPSDRFSAERTGGSVSTLTIQRTQQEDSAVYLCASSLVSSGDNEQFFGPGTRLTVL.

The chain carries TRBV5-1 and TRBJ1-4; a weak D match, TRBD1 (6 bases). Trimming removed 0 bases from V and 5 bases from J, with 14 bases in between. The CDR3 contains 16 residues. Germline CDR1 SGHRS, CDR2 YFSETQ. As DNA, the CDR3 is TGCGCCAGCAGCTTGGTGGGGGGCGACGCGAATGAAAAACTGTTTTTT. It encodes CASSLVGGDANEKLFF.

At least ten counts were recorded for this clonotype. The rearrangement links TRBV5-1 to TRBJ2-3, with 9 positions matching TRBD1. Germline values: CDR1 SGHRS, CDR2 YFSETQ. V dropped 7 bases and J dropped 1; count of bases not matched to a gene: 1. The CDR3 extends over 13 amino acids. In DNA, the CDR3 is TGCGCCAGCTGGACAGGGGGCACAGATACGCAGTATTTT. Translating it yields CASWTGGTDTQYF.

The chain recombines TRBV29-1 with TRBJ2-5; no definite D call. CDR1 and CDR2 from the germline V gene are SQVTM and ANQGSEA. V lost 2 bases and J 7 bases, leaving 5 bases between the germline ends. The CDR3 covers 10 residues. The CDR3 protein is CSVELVTQYF. The CDR3 DNA reads as TGCAGCGTTGAATTGGTGACCCAGTACTTC.

This clonotype occurred many times. The genes are TRBV7-3 and TRBJ2-3, with TRBD2 as a possible D gene (6 bases). In germline, CDR1 is SGHTA, CDR2 FQGTGA. The V end lost 4 bases, the J end lost 0 bases, and 11 bases lay between the germline ends. The CDR3 contains 15 residues. In DNA, the CDR3 is TGTGCCAGCAGCTCTAGCGTCACTAGCACAGATACGCAGTATTTT. Amino acids: CASSSSVTSTDTQYF.

This clonotype has a count of ten or more. V gene TRBV12-5 combines with J gene TRBJ1-1; D remains unclear. Germline CDR1 reads LGHNT; CDR2 reads FRNRAP. The CDR3 runs 13 residues. V gave up 1 base and J gave up 10 bases, with 13 bases separating them. The CDR3, as DNA: TGTGCTAGTGGTTTGGATGGGAATTGGGGAGCTTTCTTT. It is translated as CASGLDGNWGAFF.

This clonotype occurred many times. The chain couples TRBV6-1 to TRBJ2-7, with TRBD1 matching over 7 bases. Germline CDR1 reads MNHNS; CDR2 reads SASEGT. The J segment lost 7 bases and the V segment lost 4 bases, leaving 7 bases of the junction unmatched. The CDR3 spans 13 residues. Here the CDR3 reads CASSGTGVREQYF. Written as DNA, the CDR3 is TGTGCCAGCAGTGGAACAGGGGTCCGGGAGCAGTACTTC.

A few counts support this clonotype. This chain connects TRBV20-1 to TRBJ1-6; D not resolved. There are 14 residues in the CDR3. V was trimmed by 6 bases and J by 10 bases, leaving 19 bases between them. Looked up from germline, CDR1 is DFQATT and CDR2 is SNEGSKA (reference sequence). This CDR3 reads CSASMVETRSPLHF. The CDR3 region has the DNA TGCAGTGCCTCGATGGTTGAAACTAGATCACCCCTCCACTTT.

V is TRBV7-2 and J is TRBJ1-6; 8 bases map to TRBD1. V lost 4 bases to trimming and J lost 5 bases; unmatched junction nucleotides: 7. Germline CDR1 and CDR2: SGHTA and FQGNSA. The CDR3 has 16 residues. The CDR3 DNA follows: TGTGCCAGCAGCTCTAATGGACAGGGTAATAATTCACCCCTCCACTTT. Its translation is CASSSNGQGNNSPLHF.

This clonotype has a handful of counts. The CDR3 DNA sequence: TGTGCCAGCAGTTTATCCGTTGAGCGCAATCAGCCCCAGCATTTT. Residues: CASSLSVERNQPQHF. The rearrangement uses TRBV27 and TRBJ1-5; D is unclear. With 0 bases removed from V and 2 bases from J, the gap between germline ends came to 8 bases. The CDR3 runs 15 residues. Germline loops: CDR1 MNHEY, CDR2 SMNVEV (reference sequence).

To note about this clonotype: A read error may account for a junction end that differs from germline. The V call is TRBV6-5, the J call TRBJ2-7, with no clear D. Per germline, CDR1 MNHEY and CDR2 SVGAGI. CDR3 length: 14 residues. CDR3 DNA sequence: TGTGCCGGCAGTTATATCGACTTATCCTACGAGCAGTACTTC. This encodes CAGSYIDLSYEQYF.

J is TRBJ2-1 and V is TRBV7-9, with 8 bases fitting TRBD2. Germline V gene lookup returns CDR1 SEHNR and CDR2 FQNEAQ (reference sequence). With 5 bases clipped from V and 5 bases from J, the junction kept 8 bases outside the gene matches. The CDR3 is 15 amino acids. This chain's CDR3 is CASSLSGRRDNEQFF. The CDR3 region has the DNA TGTGCCAGCAGCCTGAGCGGGAGAAGGGACAATGAGCAGTTCTTC. Full variable domain (rest looked up from reference TRBV7-9 and TRBJ2-1): DTGVSQNPRHKITKRGQNVTFRCDPISEHNRLYWYRQTLGQGPEFLTYFQNEAQLEKSRLLSDRFSAERPKGSFSTLEIQRTEQGDSAMYLCASSLSGRRDNEQFFGPGTRLTVL.

J is TRBJ1-5 and V is TRBV19, with 8 bases fitting TRBD1. Germline V gene lookup returns CDR1 LNHDA and CDR2 SQIVND (reference sequence). With V trimmed by 5 bases and J by 8 bases, 14 bases remained unmatched. The CDR3 loop spans 16 amino acids. The CDR3 protein is CASSGSPGTGGEPQHF. The CDR3 DNA follows: TGTGCCAGTAGTGGATCTCCCGGGACAGGTGGTGAGCCCCAGCATTTT.

V gene TRBV5-1 combines with J gene TRBJ2-3; 10 positions match TRBD2. CDR1 and CDR2 (germline): SGHRS, YFSETQ. This CDR3 is 20 amino acids long. After removal of 0 bases from V and 1 base from J, the junction contained 14 bases not matched to a gene. The DNA for the CDR3 is TGCGCCAGCAGCTTGGCCGGGAGGCTAGCGGGAGTTGTGGGCACAGATACGCAGTATTTT. Translating gives CASSLAGRLAGVVGTDTQYF.

This clonotype was counted only a few times. The chain combines TRBV2 with TRBJ2-7; no reliable D call. Trimming took 8 bases from V and 3 from J, leaving 14 bases between them. Germline CDR1 and CDR2: SNHLY and FYNNEI. The CDR3 length is 13 residues. CDR3 loop: CASSAPDDYEQYF. The CDR3 coding sequence is TGTGCCAGCTCCGCCCCGGACGACTACGAGCAGTACTTC.

In this sample, this clonotype turned up a few times. This sequence joins TRBV10-3 and TRBJ2-7; 10 bases map to TRBD2. The CDR3 totals 15 residues. Germline V gene sequence: CDR1 ENHRY, CDR2 SYGVKD. V was pared by 6 bases and J by 0 bases, with 5 bases of the junction left unmatched. The CDR3 bases are TGTGCCATCAGAACTAGCGGGACAAACTCCTACGAGCAGTACTTC. It yields the protein CAIRTSGTNSYEQYF.

Details on this clonotype: An end of the junction differs from the germline gene, which may be a read error. V usage is TRBV24-1 and J usage is TRBJ1-1; TRBD1 is a possible D gene (6 bases). This CDR3 is built from 14 residues. The germline V gene has CDR1 KGHDR and CDR2 SFDVKD. The CDR3 is CASSGGTGKTEAFF. The CDR3 DNA sequence: TGTGCCTCCAGCGGGGGCACAGGGAAAACTGAAGCTTTCTTT.

Details on this clonotype: It may be a read error: a sequence one base away is much more abundant. The chain couples TRBV2 to TRBJ1-3; D gene unclear. CDR3 length equals 12 residues. Germline values: CDR1 SNHLY, CDR2 FYNNEI. V lost 8 bases to trimming and J lost 0 bases, with 5 bases between them. This CDR3 is CASGNSGNTIYF. The CDR3 coding sequence is TGTGCCAGCGGGAACTCTGGAAACACCATATATTTT.

The chain links TRBV24-1 to TRBJ2-2, with D uncertain. CDR3 length equals 13 residues. Trimming cost V 7 bases and J 0 bases, with 5 bases left between them. Germline lookup yields CDR1 KGHDR and CDR2 SFDVKD. DNA of the CDR3: TGTGCCACCAGCCGCCCGAACACCGGGGAGCTGTTTTTT. Encoded protein: CATSRPNTGELFF.

This sequence joins TRBV10-2 and TRBJ2-6, with 7 positions matching TRBD1. The CDR3 totals 18 residues. V shed 6 bases and J 1 base; nucleotides not matched to a gene: 12. Germline CDR1 WSHSY, CDR2 SAAADI. Written as DNA, the CDR3 is TGCGCCAGCAGGGGGGACAGATGGTCGGATTCTGGGGCCAACGTCCTGACTTTC. As protein: CASRGDRWSDSGANVLTF.

This clonotype was recorded a few times. A read error may be the cause here, since a much bigger clone is one base away. The rearrangement uses TRBV28 and TRBJ1-1; the D gene is possibly TRBD1 (6 bases). This CDR3 is 15 amino acids long. Germline CDR1 reads MDHEN; CDR2 reads SYDVKM. Trimming stripped 2 bases from V and 0 bases from J, with 10 bases between. The CDR3 here is CASSLPWTVNTEAFF. The CDR3 DNA reads TGTGCCAGCAGTTTACCGTGGACAGTGAACACTGAAGCTTTCTTT.

This clonotype was observed at least ten times. The chain combines TRBV6-5 with TRBJ2-5; weak D call: TRBD2 (5 bases). CDR3 length equals 14 residues. The V gene's germline CDR1 is MNHEY and CDR2 SVGAGI. Between the trimmed V and J ends, which lost 3 bases and 3 bases, there was a span of 11 bases. The CDR3 nucleotides are TGTGCCAGCAGTTATGGCCACGGGAAAGAGACCCAGTACTTC. Protein sequence: CASSYGHGKETQYF.

This clonotype was found many times. The rearrangement joins TRBV5-1 to TRBJ1-1; D call uncertain. The CDR3 extends over 15 amino acids. Deletions cut 4 bases from V and 2 bases from J, with 15 bases between. Germline lookup yields CDR1 SGHRS and CDR2 YFSETQ. The CDR3: CASSLSPIRNTEAFF. CDR3 nucleotides: TGCGCCAGCAGCCTCAGCCCCATCCGTAACACTGAAGCTTTCTTT. The full variable domain, with the rest looked up from reference TRBV5-1 and TRBJ1-1, is KAGVTQTPRYLIKTRGQQVTLSCSPISGHRSVSWYQQTPGQGLQFLFEYFSETQRNKGNFPGRFSGRQFSNSRSEMNVSTLELGDSALYLCASSLSPIRNTEAFFGQGTRLTVV.

This clonotype was seen many times. The CDR3: CASSPRGTRLSNEQFF. The CDR3 DNA is TGTGCCAGCAGCCCGCGCGGGACTAGACTCAGCAATGAGCAGTTCTTC. The gene calls are TRBV11-2 and TRBJ2-1; 8 bases fit TRBD2. The CDR3 loop spans 16 amino acids. V dropped 5 bases and J dropped 6; count of bases not matched to a gene: 12. Germline lookup yields CDR1 SGHAT and CDR2 FQNNGV. Full variable domain (remainder filled in from reference TRBV11-2 and TRBJ2-1): EAGVAQSPRYKIIEKRQSVAFWCNPISGHATLYWYQQILGQGPKLLIQFQNNGVVDDSQLPKDRFSAERLKGVDSTLKIQPAKLEDSAVYLCASSPRGTRLSNEQFFGPGTRLTVL.

This clonotype was counted ten times or more. The chain is built from TRBV20-1 and TRBJ2-3; D gene unclear. Germline CDR1 DFQATT, CDR2 SNEGSKA (reference sequence). There are 14 residues in the CDR3. V was cut by 0 bases and J by 2 bases, with 9 bases left in between. The CDR3 bases are TGCAGTGCTAGAGATCTGCGGAACACAGATACGCAGTATTTT. It translates to CSARDLRNTDTQYF.

In this sample, this clonotype turned up many times. V usage is TRBV20-1 and J usage is TRBJ2-7, with 7 bases fitting TRBD2. The V gene end was trimmed by 5 bases and the J gene end by 4 bases; junction bases not matched to a gene: 2. The CDR3 totals 11 residues. Germline CDR1 and CDR2: DFQATT and SNEGSKA (reference sequence). The CDR3 region is CSAGGVYEQYF. The CDR3 bases are TGCAGTGCTGGGGGGGTATACGAGCAGTACTTC.